A single TCR beta chain is shown here with its context. Its antigen is still unknown. The record originates from a study of T cell repertoires in cytomegalovirus infection. Study context: Public TCR beta signatures provided an indication of both CMV infection and a matching HLA type. Overall study findings and caveats: Dominant in the ex vivo response were TCR beta clonotypes restricted by HLA-C and specific for CMV.

This CDR3 is built from 16 residues. Trimming removed 6 bases from V and 0 bases from J, with 12 bases in between. CDR1 is MNHEY and CDR2 is SVGAGI in the germline V gene. TCRdb re-called the reads through MiXCR, storing one row per CDR3 protein. Of fewer than 550,000 distinct CDR3 sequences in the sample, approximately 15% were seen once. Source material: CD8+ T cells from PBMCs. This receptor was obtained from a human donor in good health (CMV status not recorded). Some clones in this sample may be carry-over from other donors' samples. J is TRBJ1-6 and V is TRBV6-5; D remains unclear. CDR3 bases: TGTGCCAGCAGGTACATGGAGAGCTCCTATAATTCACCCCTCCACTTT. It translates to CASRYMESSYNSPLHF.